A selection of T cell receptor beta chains follows, all from one sample in a study of T cells after somatic rescue of genetic block. The data were produced by immunoSEQ multiplex PCR, yet TCRdb's version contains in-frame clones alone and is incomplete. The sample contains about 63,000 clones, under 95% of which appear only once. The specimen was peripheral blood mononuclear cells (PBMCs). All receptors derive from a man in his forties. Each CDR3 is given with its conserved first and last residue. Fields, in order: V gene, J gene, clone size, D gene, CDR3 DNA, CDR3 protein. The D gene is left open where the match is weak. Size is stated for part of the rows, as once, few or many counts, or as a class when the clone is expanded.

TRBV6-1	TRBJ1-4	once	-	TGTGCCAGCACACCCGGGGGTCCTAATGAAAAACTGTTTTTT	CASTPGGPNEKLFF
TRBV4-1	TRBJ1-2	-	TRBD1	TGCGCCAGCAGCCAAGATTTAGGTGGAGGGGGCGCTAACTATGGCTACACCTTC	CASSQDLGGGGANYGYTF
TRBV4-1	TRBJ2-7	-	-	TGCGCCAGCAGCCAAGACGAGAGAGCCTACGAGCAGTACTTC	CASSQDERAYEQYF
TRBV27	TRBJ1-5	-	-	TGTGCCAGCAGTTTAAGAGGGCTTAGCAATCAGCCCCAGCATTTT	CASSLRGLSNQPQHF
TRBV14	TRBJ2-7	few	-	TGTGCCAGCAGCCCATTCGGGGCCGAGCAGTACTTC	CASSPFGAEQYF
TRBV14	TRBJ2-2	-	-	TGTGCCAGCAGCCAAGACCGGGCCGGGGAGCTGTTTTTT	CASSQDRAGELFF
TRBV19	TRBJ2-1	-	-	TGTGCCAGCCGAGCTTTATACAATGAGCAGTTCTTC	CASRALYNEQFF
TRBV29-1	TRBJ2-7	-	TRBD1	TGCAGCGTAGACAGGGGGGACGAGCAGTACTTC	CSVDRGDEQYF
TRBV4-1	TRBJ2-3	-	TRBD2	TGCGCCAGCAGCCTACCCGCTAGCGGGCGACGCCACTATACGCAGTATTTT	CASSLPASGRRHYTQYF
TRBV6-1	TRBJ2-7	-	-	TGTGCCAGCAGTGAGTTTGCGGCGCCACGGGGCGAGCAGTACTTC	CASSEFAAPRGEQYF
TRBV7-2	TRBJ1-3	-	-	TGTGCCAGCAGCCTACGGGACTCTGGAAACACCATATATTTT	CASSLRDSGNTIYF
TRBV7-9	TRBJ1-2	-	-	TGTGCCAGCAGCTTAGGGTTGTATGGCTACACCTTC	CASSLGLYGYTF
TRBV4-3	TRBJ2-2	-	-	TGCGCCAGCAGCCGACGGCTAGGGGGAGGGCCGAACGGGGAGCTGTTTTTT	CASSRRLGGGPNGELFF
TRBV27	TRBJ1-1	-	-	TGTGCCAGCAGTTTTTATGAAAACACTGAAGCTTTCTTT	CASSFYENTEAFF
TRBV6-1	TRBJ1-5	-	-	TGTGCCAGCAGTGGGGACATTTTAGCAGGCTTCAATCAGCCCCAGCATTTT	CASSGDILAGFNQPQHF
TRBV5-1	TRBJ2-5	once	TRBD1	TGCGCCAGCAGCATCCCAGGGGGCGGAGGGCAAGAGACCCAGTACTTC	CASSIPGGGGQETQYF
TRBV11-1	TRBJ1-1	once	-	TGTGCCAGCAGCTTAGGGACGGTGAACACTGAAGCTTTCTTT	CASSLGTVNTEAFF
TRBV19	TRBJ2-2	-	-	TGTGCCAGTAGTCCGAGGACTGGAAACACCGGGGAGCTGTTTTTT	CASSPRTGNTGELFF
TRBV10-3	TRBJ1-5	-	-	TGTGCCATCAGTGAGTCCCCGGGGCCCCAGCATTTT	CAISESPGPQHF
TRBV21-1	TRBJ2-3	-	-	TGTGCCAGCAGCAAAACCAATCCCACGGAGGCAGGGCTTAACGATACGCAGTATTTT	CASSKTNPTEAGLNDTQYF
TRBV7-9	TRBJ2-3	-	TRBD2	TGTGCCAGCAGCTTAAGCATGAGCGGGAGAGCTATCACAGATACGCAGTATTTT	CASSLSMSGRAITDTQYF
TRBV2	TRBJ2-7	-	TRBD1	TGTGCCAGCCACCGGGACAGATTCATGCACGAGCAGTACTTC	CASHRDRFMHEQYF
TRBV7-9	TRBJ1-1	-	TRBD1	TGTGCCAGCAGCACCCGGACAGGGGGCGCCGGTGTGGACACTGAAGCTTTCTTT	CASSTRTGGAGVDTEAFF
TRBV4-1	TRBJ2-6	-	-	TGCGCCAGCAGCCAAGGTTGGGCCTCTGGGGCCAACGTCCTGACTTTC	CASSQGWASGANVLTF
TRBV6-1	TRBJ2-7	-	TRBD2	TGTGCCAGCCGGAAGGAGATTAGCGGGAGCTACGAGCAGTACTTC	CASRKEISGSYEQYF
TRBV6-1	TRBJ2-3	-	-	TGTGCCAGCAGTGAACTCCGGGTTTCTAGCACAGATACGCAGTATTTT	CASSELRVSSTDTQYF
TRBV5-4	TRBJ2-1	-	-	TGTGCCAGCAGCCTCCGGGGCCCGGGCTATGAGCAGTTCTTC	CASSLRGPGYEQFF